This T cell receptor (beta chain) was sequenced for a study of beta chain features in type 1 diabetes. The V gene's germline CDR1 is SGHTA and CDR2 FQGNSA. The V end lost 5 bases, the J end lost 6 bases, and 6 bases lay between the germline ends. CDR3 length equals 11 residues. Notes on this clone: Its antigen is not identified. This sample includes further DNA sequences coding for the same CDR3.

Sequenced material consisted of expressed TCRB transcripts (all of the isolated RNA was reverse transcribed). Measured with immunoSEQ multiplex PCR; TCRdb has only the in-frame clones, and not every one. Of 150,000 to 200,000 clones in the sample, approximately 62% were seen once. Study results and limitations: For Type 1 diabetes patients, all four CD4+ subsets carried TCRB CDR3s that were moderately but significantly shorter.

The receptor was derived from a man aged 25 to 40 with type 1 diabetes. Sequenced sample: naive CD4+ T cells from blood. The chain links TRBV7-2 to TRBJ2-3; D call uncertain. In DNA, the CDR3 is TGTGCCAGCAGCGCAAGGGATACGCAGTATTTT. It translates to CASSARDTQYF.